This TCR beta chain is from a study of vaccination and CD4 T cells after COVID-19. Across the whole study: Vaccination of participants consisted of two doses of either BNT162b2 or mRNA-1273 vaccine. Overlapping peptides of the spike proteins of SARS-CoV-2, HCoV-NL63, HCoV-OC43 and HCoV-229E were used for cell stimulation.

At the Johns Hopkins FTIC core, DNA taken from cultured CD4+ T cells was sequenced by way of the Oncomine TCR Beta short-read assay. TCRdb fed the PCR reads into MiXCR, producing one record per CDR3 protein. This table has 9,000 to 15,000 distinct CDR3 sequences, approximately 80% appearing once. This CDR3 has 14 residues. Trimming removed 4 bases from V and 0 bases from J, with 9 bases in between. CDR1 and CDR2 (germline): SGHTA, FQGNSA. As for this clonotype: The target antigen is unknown.

As for treatment: approximately nine-day PBMC culture with coronavirus spike peptide pools or control peptides (ViraFEST assay). ViraFEST enlarged antigen-specific T cell populations with peptide pools and afterwards sequenced TCRs. Half the medium was exchanged for fresh IL-2 medium on days 3 and 7. The TCR sequence derives from a human donor who had recovered from COVID-19. The chain is built from TRBV7-2 and TRBJ1-1; D is unresolved. The sequencing sample was made of CD4+ T cells from blood, cultured in vitro. The CDR3 coding sequence is TGTGCCAGCAGCTACGGCATCCTGAACACTGAAGCTTTCTTT. Protein product: CASSYGILNTEAFF.